This is a list of T cell receptor beta chains from one sample in a study of cytomegalovirus exposure and HLA in healthy donors. Only in-frame clones appear in the TCRdb table, and some are missing; sequencing was by immunoSEQ multiplex PCR. The data show more than 150,000 clones, with roughly 87% seen just once and over 0.2% held by the top ten. The sequencing sample was made of PBMCs. The receptors derive from a girl under three years old in good health and CMV-seronegative. CDR3s include the opening cysteine and the closing phenylalanine or tryptophan. D genes are given only for firm matches. Rows give clone size only sometimes, using once, few, many, or a class for an expanded clone.

DNA	CDR3	J	D	size	V	length
TGTGCCAGCAGCTTTCTTAGGACAGACATGAACACTGAAGCTTTCTTT	CASSFLRTDMNTEAFF	TRBJ1-1	.	.	TRBV5-4	16
TGTGCCAGCAAGAAACAGGTTCCGGGAGAGACCCAGTACTTC	CASKKQVPGETQYF	TRBJ2-5	.	.	TRBV2	14
TGTGCCAGCAGCTTCCAGGGGGCCTATGAGCAGTTCTTC	CASSFQGAYEQFF	TRBJ2-1	TRBD1	few	TRBV5-4	13
TGTGCCAGCAGGGCCGCGGGAGGGCCGACAGATACGCAGTATTTT	CASRAAGGPTDTQYF	TRBJ2-3	TRBD2	.	TRBV13	15
TGCGCCAGCAGCCAAGACAGGAGGAGCACCGGGGAGCTGTTTTTT	CASSQDRRSTGELFF	TRBJ2-2	.	.	TRBV4-1	15
TGTGCCAGCAGTCGGTTCGACAGGGGGGCCTACGAGCAGTACTTC	CASSRFDRGAYEQYF	TRBJ2-7	TRBD1	.	TRBV6-1	15
TGTGCCACCAGCAGAGACGGGGTCAGCTCCTACGAGCAGTACTTC	CATSRDGVSSYEQYF	TRBJ2-7	.	once	TRBV15	15
TGTGCCACTTCAAACTTCGACAATGAGCAGTTCTTC	CATSNFDNEQFF	TRBJ2-1	.	.	TRBV6-5	12
TGTGCCAGCAGCTTCCGGGTAGCGTTACAAGAGACCCAGTACTTC	CASSFRVALQETQYF	TRBJ2-5	.	.	TRBV7-9	15
TGTGCCAGCAGCCATGCCGAATCCGGGACTAACGCGTACAATGAGCAGTTCTTC	CASSHAESGTNAYNEQFF	TRBJ2-1	TRBD2	.	TRBV4-2	18
TGCAGCGTTTCCGACAGAGACACTGAAGCTTTCTTT	CSVSDRDTEAFF	TRBJ1-1	.	.	TRBV29-1	12
TGTGCCAGCAGCTTGGTGTGGCAGGAAACGAACACTGAAGCTTTCTTT	CASSLVWQETNTEAFF	TRBJ1-1	.	.	TRBV5-5	16